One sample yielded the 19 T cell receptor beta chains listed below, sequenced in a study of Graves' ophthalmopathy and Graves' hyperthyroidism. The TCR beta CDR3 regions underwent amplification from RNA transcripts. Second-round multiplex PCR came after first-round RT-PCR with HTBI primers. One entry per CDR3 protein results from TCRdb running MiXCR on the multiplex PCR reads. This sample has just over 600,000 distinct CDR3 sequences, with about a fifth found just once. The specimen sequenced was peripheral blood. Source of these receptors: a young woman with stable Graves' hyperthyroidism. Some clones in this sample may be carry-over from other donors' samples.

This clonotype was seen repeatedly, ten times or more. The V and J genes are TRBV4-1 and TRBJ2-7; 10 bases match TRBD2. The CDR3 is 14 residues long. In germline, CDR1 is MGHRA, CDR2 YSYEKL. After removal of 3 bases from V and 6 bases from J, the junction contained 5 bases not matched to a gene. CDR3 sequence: CASSQGLASSEQYF. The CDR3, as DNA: TGCGCCAGCAGCCAGGGACTAGCGTCGAGCGAGCAGTACTTC.

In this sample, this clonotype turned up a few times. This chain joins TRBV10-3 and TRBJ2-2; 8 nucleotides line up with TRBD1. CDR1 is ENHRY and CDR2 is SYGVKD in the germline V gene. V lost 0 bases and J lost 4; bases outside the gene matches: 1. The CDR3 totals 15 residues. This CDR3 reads CAISESTGATGELFF. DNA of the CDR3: TGTGCCATCAGTGAGTCGACAGGGGCCACCGGGGAGCTGTTTTTT.

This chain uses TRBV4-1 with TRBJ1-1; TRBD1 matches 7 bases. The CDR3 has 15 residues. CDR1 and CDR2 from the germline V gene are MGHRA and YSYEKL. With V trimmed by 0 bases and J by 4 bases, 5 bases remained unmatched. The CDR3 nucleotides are TGCGCCAGCAGCCAAGATAAAGGGGGCGGCACTGAAGCTTTCTTT. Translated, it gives CASSQDKGGGTEAFF.

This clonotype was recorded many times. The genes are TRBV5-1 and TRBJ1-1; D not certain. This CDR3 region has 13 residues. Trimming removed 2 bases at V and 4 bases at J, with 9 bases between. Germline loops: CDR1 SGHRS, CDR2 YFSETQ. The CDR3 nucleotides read TGCGCCAGCAGCTTTCAAGTGGGCACTGAAGCTTTCTTT. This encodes CASSFQVGTEAFF.

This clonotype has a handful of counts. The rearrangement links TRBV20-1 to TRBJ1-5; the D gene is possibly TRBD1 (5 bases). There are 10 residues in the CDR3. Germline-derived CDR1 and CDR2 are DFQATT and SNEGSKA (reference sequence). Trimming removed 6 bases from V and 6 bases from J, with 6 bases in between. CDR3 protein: CSAGLQPQHF. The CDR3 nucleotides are TGCAGTGCGGGGCTTCAGCCCCAGCATTTT.

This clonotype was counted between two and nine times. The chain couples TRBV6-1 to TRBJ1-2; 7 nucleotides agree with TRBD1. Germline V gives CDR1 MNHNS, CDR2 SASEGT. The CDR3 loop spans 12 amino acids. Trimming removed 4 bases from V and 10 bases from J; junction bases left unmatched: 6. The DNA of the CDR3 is TGTGCCAGCAGTGCCGACAGGGCCCACTACACCTTC. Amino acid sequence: CASSADRAHYTF.

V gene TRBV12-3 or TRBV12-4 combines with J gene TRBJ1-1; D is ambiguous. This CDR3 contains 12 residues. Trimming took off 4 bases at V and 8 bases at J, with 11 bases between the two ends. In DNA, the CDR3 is TGTGCCAGCAGTTCCCTAGCATTGGAAGCTTTCTTT. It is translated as CASSSLALEAFF.

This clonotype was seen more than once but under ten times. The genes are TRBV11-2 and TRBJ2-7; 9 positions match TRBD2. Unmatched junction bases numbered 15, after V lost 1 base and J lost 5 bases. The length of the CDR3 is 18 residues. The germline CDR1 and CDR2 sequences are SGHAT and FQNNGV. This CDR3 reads CASSLVGGGAPPQNEQYF. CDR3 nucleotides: TGTGCCAGCAGCTTAGTTGGCGGGGGGGCCCCCCCCCAGAACGAGCAGTACTTC.

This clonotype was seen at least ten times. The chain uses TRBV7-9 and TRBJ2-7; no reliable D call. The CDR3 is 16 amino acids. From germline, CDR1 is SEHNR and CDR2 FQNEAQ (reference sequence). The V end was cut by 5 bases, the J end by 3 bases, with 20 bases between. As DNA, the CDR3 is TGTGCCAGCAGCCCCCCAGGAAGATTAGCCATCTACGAGCAGTACTTC. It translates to CASSPPGRLAIYEQYF.

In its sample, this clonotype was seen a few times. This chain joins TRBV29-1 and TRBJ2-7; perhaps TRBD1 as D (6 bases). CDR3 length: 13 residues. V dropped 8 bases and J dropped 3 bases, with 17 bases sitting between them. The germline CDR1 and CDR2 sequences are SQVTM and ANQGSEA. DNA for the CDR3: TGCAGCATATGTAACGGACAGCTCTACGAGCAGTACTTC. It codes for CSICNGQLYEQYF.

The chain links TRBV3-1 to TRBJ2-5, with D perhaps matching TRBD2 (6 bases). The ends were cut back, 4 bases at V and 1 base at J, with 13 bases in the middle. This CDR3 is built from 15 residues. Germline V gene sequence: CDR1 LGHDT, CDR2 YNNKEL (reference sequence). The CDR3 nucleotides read TGTGCCAGCAGCCCCTCCCGGGAGCTCCAAGAGACCCAGTACTTC. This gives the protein CASSPSRELQETQYF.

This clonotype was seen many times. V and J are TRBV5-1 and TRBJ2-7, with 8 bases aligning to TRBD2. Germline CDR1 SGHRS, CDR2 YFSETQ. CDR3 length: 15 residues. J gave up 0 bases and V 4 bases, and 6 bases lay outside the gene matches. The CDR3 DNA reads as TGCGCCAGCAGCGCCCTAGCGGGTCTCTCCTACGAGCAGTACTTC. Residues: CASSALAGLSYEQYF. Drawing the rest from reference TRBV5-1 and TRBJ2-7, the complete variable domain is KAGVTQTPRYLIKTRGQQVTLSCSPISGHRSVSWYQQTPGQGLQFLFEYFSETQRNKGNFPGRFSGRQFSNSRSEMNVSTLELGDSALYLCASSALAGLSYEQYFGPGTRLTVT.

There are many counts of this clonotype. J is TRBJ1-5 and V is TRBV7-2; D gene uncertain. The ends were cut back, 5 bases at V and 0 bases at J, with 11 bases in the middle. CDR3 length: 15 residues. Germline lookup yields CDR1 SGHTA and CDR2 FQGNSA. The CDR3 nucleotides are TGTGCCAGCAGCACCCAAGCGGCTAGCAATCAGCCCCAGCATTTT. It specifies CASSTQAASNQPQHF.

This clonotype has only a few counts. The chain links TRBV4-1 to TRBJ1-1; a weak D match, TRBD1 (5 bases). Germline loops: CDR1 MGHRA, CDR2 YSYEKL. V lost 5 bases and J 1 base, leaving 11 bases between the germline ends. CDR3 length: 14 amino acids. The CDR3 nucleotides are TGCGCCAGCAGCTCGGGACCCCCGAACACTGAAGCTTTCTTT. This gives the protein CASSSGPPNTEAFF.

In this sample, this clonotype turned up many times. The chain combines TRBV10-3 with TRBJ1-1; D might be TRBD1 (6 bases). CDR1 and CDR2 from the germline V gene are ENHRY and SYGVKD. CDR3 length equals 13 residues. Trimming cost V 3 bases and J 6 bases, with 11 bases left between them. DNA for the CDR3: TGTGCCATCAGTGACAGGGGTTACTCTGAAGCTTTCTTT. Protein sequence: CAISDRGYSEAFF.

The CDR3 region is CASSLIAGGETQYF. In DNA form, the CDR3 reads TGTGCCAGCAGTTTGATAGCGGGAGGGGAGACCCAGTACTTC. The V and J genes are TRBV28 and TRBJ2-5; 11 bases map to TRBD2. CDR3 length: 14 residues. V was pared by 3 bases and J by 5 bases, with 2 bases of the junction left unmatched. CDR1 and CDR2 (germline): MDHEN, SYDVKM.

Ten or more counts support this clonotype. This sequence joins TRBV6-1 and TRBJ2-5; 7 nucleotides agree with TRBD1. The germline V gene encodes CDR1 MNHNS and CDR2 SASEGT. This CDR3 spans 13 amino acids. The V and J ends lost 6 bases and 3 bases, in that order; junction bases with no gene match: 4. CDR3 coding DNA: TGTGCCAGCAGGCATACAGGGGAAGAGACCCAGTACTTC. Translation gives CASRHTGEETQYF.

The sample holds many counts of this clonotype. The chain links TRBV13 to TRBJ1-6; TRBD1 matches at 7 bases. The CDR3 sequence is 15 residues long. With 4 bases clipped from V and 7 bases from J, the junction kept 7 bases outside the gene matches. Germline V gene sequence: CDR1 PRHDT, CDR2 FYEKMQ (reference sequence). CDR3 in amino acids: CASSSTGRDNSPLHF. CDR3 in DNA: TGTGCCAGCAGCTCGACAGGGAGGGACAATTCACCCCTCCACTTT.

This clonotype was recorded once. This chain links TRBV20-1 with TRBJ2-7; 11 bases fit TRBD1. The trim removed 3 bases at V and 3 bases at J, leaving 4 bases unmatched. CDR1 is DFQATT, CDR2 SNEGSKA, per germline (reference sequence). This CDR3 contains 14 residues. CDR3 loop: CSARDRGQYYEQYF. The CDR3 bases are TGCAGTGCTAGGGACAGGGGGCAGTACTACGAGCAGTACTTC.